This T cell receptor (beta chain) is from a study of blood T cell repertoires in COVID-19. With 0 bases removed from V and 4 bases from J, the gap between germline ends came to 4 bases. The CDR3 sequence is 13 residues long. Per the germline V gene, CDR1 is MNHEY and CDR2 is SMNVEV (reference sequence). Assignments of participants to cohorts depended upon their own reported clinical history. TCRdb keeps only in-frame clones here, not all; method: immunoSEQ multiplex PCR. The top ten clones hold about 2% of a sample with a few hundred thousand clones, approximately 83% of them seen once. The origin of this receptor is a man aged 25-40 years who had recovered from COVID-19. Sequencing was performed on PBMCs or T cells enriched from blood (not recorded which). The gene calls are TRBV27 and TRBJ2-1; no clear D. The CDR3 protein is CASSLSQYNEQFF. CDR3 coding DNA: TGTGCCAGCAGTTTATCCCAGTACAATGAGCAGTTCTTC.